One sample yielded the 27 T cell receptor beta chains listed below, sequenced in a study of beta chain features in type 1 diabetes. TCRB transcripts that were expressed got sequenced, as all of the isolated RNA had been reverse transcribed. Assay used: immunoSEQ multiplex PCR; TCRdb lists only in-frame clones, some missing. The sample carries hundreds of thousands of clones, more than 65% recorded once. The specimen was naive CD4+ T cells from blood. These receptor sequences come from a man aged 25-45 years in good health.

The rearrangement uses TRBV11-1 and TRBJ2-3; TRBD1 aligns across 7 bases. The J segment lost 2 bases and the V segment lost 4 bases, leaving 6 bases of the junction unmatched. CDR1 SGHAT and CDR2 FQDESV come from the germline V gene (reference sequence). This CDR3 is built from 15 residues. In nucleotides, the CDR3 is TGTGCCAGCAGCTCAAACAGGGGCGACACAGATACGCAGTATTTT. Encoded protein: CASSSNRGDTDTQYF.

This clone was seen a handful of times. This sample also contains other DNA sequences that code for the same CDR3. The CDR3 sequence is CSVDTGQETQYF. The CDR3 DNA sequence: TGCAGCGTTGATACAGGGCAAGAGACCCAGTACTTC. The rearrangement links TRBV29-1 to TRBJ2-5; D possibly corresponds to TRBD1 (6 bases). Germline CDR1 reads SQVTM; CDR2 reads ANQGSEA. This CDR3 is 12 amino acids long. The V end was cut by 3 bases, the J end by 2 bases, with 7 bases between. The variable domain in full, with the rest retrieved from reference TRBV29-1 and TRBJ2-5, is SAVISQKPSRDICQRGTSLTIQCQVDSQVTMMFWYRQQPGQSLTLIATANQGSEATYESGFVIDKFPISRPNLTFSTLTVSNMSPEDSSIYLCSVDTGQETQYFGPGTRLLVL.

The CDR3 DNA follows: TGTGCCAGCAGTTTGAGGACTAGCGGGAGAACCCAGTACTTC. It is translated as CASSLRTSGRTQYF. The chain couples TRBV28 to TRBJ2-5, with 13 bases matching TRBD2. Germline V gene data show CDR1 as MDHEN and CDR2 as SYDVKM. J was trimmed by 8 bases and V by 3 bases; bases with no gene match: 3. The CDR3 has 14 residues. Drawing the rest from reference TRBV28 and TRBJ2-5, the complete variable domain is DVKVTQSSRYLVKRTGEKVFLECVQDMDHENMFWYRQDPGLGLRLIYFSYDVKMKEKGDIPEGYSVSREKKERFSLILESASTNQTSMYLCASSLRTSGRTQYFGPGTRLLVL.

This chain uses TRBV29-1 with TRBJ2-7; a weak D match, TRBD1 (6 bases). CDR1 SQVTM and CDR2 ANQGSEA come from the germline V gene. The CDR3 consists of 13 residues. Trimming removed 5 bases at V and 0 bases at J, with 11 bases between. In DNA form, the CDR3 reads TGCAGCGTTTACCCAGGGGCCTCCTACGAGCAGTACTTC. This encodes CSVYPGASYEQYF.

This sequence joins TRBV4-1 and TRBJ2-3; D gene uncertain. The CDR3 extends over 14 amino acids. Trimming stripped 0 bases from V and 3 bases from J, with 7 bases between. Germline V gene sequence: CDR1 MGHRA, CDR2 YSYEKL. The CDR3 protein is CASSQDTPTDTQYF. Here the CDR3 DNA reads TGCGCCAGCAGCCAAGATACCCCGACAGATACGCAGTATTTT.

This chain connects TRBV9 to TRBJ2-5, with 14 bases identical to TRBD2. V gave up 6 bases and J gave up 5 bases; unmatched junction bases: 12. Germline V gene lookup returns CDR1 SGDLS and CDR2 YYNGEE. The CDR3 is 17 amino acids. The CDR3 DNA is TGTGCCAGCATCCGACCGGGACTAGCGGGGGTGGAGGAGACCCAGTACTTC. Residues: CASIRPGLAGVEETQYF.

This clone was seen more than once but under ten times. The V and J genes are TRBV25-1 and TRBJ2-1; the D gene is possibly TRBD1 (5 bases). V lost 0 bases and J 3 bases, leaving 12 bases between the germline ends. The CDR3 spans 16 residues. CDR1 is MGHDK, CDR2 SYGVNS, per germline. The CDR3 DNA reads as TGTGCCAGCAGTGAATATGGGCAGGGCAACTACAATGAGCAGTTCTTC. Its protein product is CASSEYGQGNYNEQFF.

The CDR3 sequence is CASSLRPGGVNTGELFF. As DNA, the CDR3 is TGTGCCAGCAGCTTACGCCCCGGGGGGGTAAACACCGGGGAGCTGTTTTTT. The rearrangement uses TRBV7-2 and TRBJ2-2, with 8 bases aligning to TRBD2. The germline CDR1 and CDR2 sequences are SGHTA and FQGNSA. CDR3 length equals 17 residues. J gave up 2 bases and V 2 bases, and 7 bases lay outside the gene matches. Full variable domain (missing parts from reference TRBV7-2 and TRBJ2-2): GAGVSQSPSNKVTEKGKDVELRCDPISGHTALYWYRQSLGQGLEFLIYFQGNSAPDKSGLPSDRFSAERTGGSVSTLTIQRTQQEDSAVYLCASSLRPGGVNTGELFFGEGSRLTVL.

This rearrangement joins TRBV5-6 to TRBJ2-7, with D possibly being TRBD2 (6 bases). Germline V gene lookup returns CDR1 SGHDT and CDR2 YYEEEE. V was clipped by 1 base and J by 7 bases, with 12 bases between them. The CDR3 has 13 amino acids. The CDR3 coding sequence is TGTGCCAGCAGCTTGACTAGCACCAGAGAGCAGTACTTC. This sequence encodes CASSLTSTREQYF.

V gene TRBV29-1 combines with J gene TRBJ2-3; tentative D call: TRBD2 (5 bases). This CDR3 contains 13 residues. V was clipped by 4 bases and J by 2 bases, with 10 bases between them. Per germline, CDR1 SQVTM and CDR2 ANQGSEA. CDR3 residues: CSVGGIYTDTQYF. CDR3 sequence (DNA): TGCAGCGTTGGAGGGATTTACACAGATACGCAGTATTTT.

Comment on this clone: The sample carries other DNA sequences with the same CDR3. The rearrangement uses TRBV7-2 and TRBJ2-5, with D hard to call. Trimming took 5 bases from V and 2 from J, leaving 9 bases between them. From germline, CDR1 is SGHTA and CDR2 FQGNSA. This CDR3 is 13 amino acids long. The CDR3 DNA is TGTGCCAGCAGCCCTCGTACTCAAGAGACCCAGTACTTC. Protein sequence: CASSPRTQETQYF.

In this sample, this clone turned up a few times. The chain employs TRBV18 and TRBJ2-1, with a weak D call TRBD2 (6 bases). Germline V gives CDR1 KGHSH, CDR2 LQKENI. The CDR3 has 14 amino acids. V lost 3 bases, J lost 9 bases, and 15 bases lay in between. CDR3 amino acids: CASSPLQRAGEQFF. Here the CDR3 DNA reads TGTGCCAGCTCACCTCTTCAAAGAGCGGGTGAGCAGTTCTTC. Full variable domain (outside the CDR3, taken from reference TRBV18 and TRBJ2-1): NAGVMQNPRHLVRRRGQEARLRCSPMKGHSHVYWYRQLPEEGLKFMVYLQKENIIDESGMPKERFSAEFPKEGPSILRIQQVVRGDSAAYFCASSPLQRAGEQFFGPGTRLTVL.

This clone was picked up a small number of times. J is TRBJ2-1 and V is TRBV20-1; no definite D call. Germline V lookup: CDR1 DFQATT, CDR2 SNEGSKA (reference sequence). The CDR3 is 11 amino acids. V lost 5 bases to trimming and J lost 7 bases, with 9 bases between them. CDR3 coding DNA: TGCAGTGCTGCCGCCAGGAATGAGCAGTTCTTC. Protein sequence: CSAAARNEQFF.

This sequence joins TRBV9 and TRBJ2-1, with D uncertain. Trimming took 1 base from V and 8 from J, leaving 10 bases between them. The CDR3 covers 13 residues. CDR1 and CDR2 from the germline V gene are SGDLS and YYNGEE. CDR3 residues: CASSVFSTDEQFF. DNA for the CDR3: TGTGCCAGCAGCGTATTCTCCACCGATGAGCAGTTCTTC.

V is TRBV29-1 and J is TRBJ2-3; D possibly corresponds to TRBD2 (6 bases). The CDR3 runs to 15 residues. Germline V gene sequence: CDR1 SQVTM, CDR2 ANQGSEA. Deletions cut 7 bases from V and 8 bases from J, with 25 bases between. The CDR3 loop reads CSGGTNRDSISTQYF. The CDR3 DNA is TGCAGCGGAGGCACTAATCGGGACTCGATAAGTACGCAGTATTTT.

CDR3 region: CASSLRSGLASTYNEQFF. In DNA, the CDR3 is TGTGCCAGCAGCCTACGCTCGGGACTAGCGTCCACCTACAATGAGCAGTTCTTC. The chain joins TRBV14 to TRBJ2-1; TRBD2 agrees at 10 bases. J lost 2 bases, V lost 4 bases, and 11 bases had no gene match. CDR1 and CDR2 from the germline V gene are SGHDN and FVKESK. This CDR3 is 18 amino acids long.

The chain couples TRBV30 to TRBJ1-2; 12 bases line up with TRBD1. The CDR3 loop spans 13 amino acids. V trimming: 4 bases; J trimming: 8 bases; junction bases outside the gene matches: 5. Germline-derived CDR1 and CDR2 are GTSNPN and SVGIG (reference sequence). The CDR3: CAWTVGQGAGYTF. DNA for the CDR3: TGTGCCTGGACCGTGGGACAGGGGGCAGGCTACACCTTC.

V is TRBV10-3 and J is TRBJ1-1; D gene uncertain. The CDR3 extends over 13 amino acids. V was shortened by 5 bases and J by 0 bases, with 7 bases between the two germline ends. Germline V CDR1 and CDR2: ENHRY, SYGVKD. In DNA form, the CDR3 reads TGTGCCATCAGTCAGGAGGTGAACACTGAAGCTTTCTTT. Protein sequence: CAISQEVNTEAFF.

The chain recombines TRBV5-4 with TRBJ2-1; 7 bases match TRBD2. The CDR3 sequence is 14 residues long. Germline V gives CDR1 SGHNT, CDR2 YYREEE (reference sequence). The V segment lost 3 bases and the J segment 7 bases; nucleotides outside the gene matches: 7. CDR3 in DNA: TGTGCCAGCAGCTCACCTAGCGGTTCGAATGAGCAGTTCTTC. This gives the protein CASSSPSGSNEQFF.

The chain has TRBV28 and TRBJ2-1; 8 positions match TRBD2. The J segment lost 8 bases and the V segment lost 3 bases, leaving 6 bases of the junction unmatched. The V gene's germline CDR1 is MDHEN and CDR2 SYDVKM. This CDR3 is 14 amino acids long. This CDR3 reads CASSFTGGPDEQFF. The DNA for the CDR3 is TGTGCCAGCAGTTTCACGGGAGGGCCCGATGAGCAGTTCTTC. The entire variable domain, with the rest obtained from reference TRBV28 and TRBJ2-1, is as follows: DVKVTQSSRYLVKRTGEKVFLECVQDMDHENMFWYRQDPGLGLRLIYFSYDVKMKEKGDIPEGYSVSREKKERFSLILESASTNQTSMYLCASSFTGGPDEQFFGPGTRLTVL.

This chain links TRBV5-1 with TRBJ2-1; D remains unclear. CDR3 size: 14 residues. CDR1 and CDR2 from the germline V gene are SGHRS and YFSETQ. Trimming stripped 0 bases from V and 2 bases from J, with 6 bases between. The CDR3 coding sequence is TGCGCCAGCAGCTTGGGAGCAACCTACAATGAGCAGTTCTTC. Its protein is CASSLGATYNEQFF. Drawing the rest from reference TRBV5-1 and TRBJ2-1, the complete variable domain is KAGVTQTPRYLIKTRGQQVTLSCSPISGHRSVSWYQQTPGQGLQFLFEYFSETQRNKGNFPGRFSGRQFSNSRSEMNVSTLELGDSALYLCASSLGATYNEQFFGPGTRLTVL.

This clone has more than one count but fewer than ten. The rearrangement uses TRBV29-1 and TRBJ2-1; D is ambiguous. CDR1 SQVTM and CDR2 ANQGSEA come from the germline V gene. Trimming shortened V by 6 bases and J by 1 base, and 13 bases separated the two germline ends. This CDR3 region has 14 residues. CDR3 coding DNA: TGCAGCGTGAACGGAAGAATGTCCTACAATGAGCAGTTCTTC. Amino acid sequence: CSVNGRMSYNEQFF.

This clone was picked up a small number of times. The V call is TRBV29-1, the J call TRBJ1-1; no reliable D call. The V end lost 6 bases, the J end lost 3 bases, and 14 bases lay between the germline ends. Germline V CDR1 and CDR2: SQVTM, ANQGSEA. The CDR3 loop spans 13 amino acids. Here the CDR3 DNA reads TGCAGCGTAGGCGGAAGGTCGGACACTGAAGCTTTCTTT. This codes for CSVGGRSDTEAFF.

The chain carries TRBV28 and TRBJ2-3; 12 nucleotides match TRBD2. J was trimmed by 11 bases and V by 5 bases; bases with no gene match: 2. CDR3 length: 12 residues. CDR1 and CDR2 from the germline V gene are MDHEN and SYDVKM. CDR3 protein: CASSLAGGLQYF. For the CDR3, the DNA is TGTGCCAGCAGTCTAGCGGGAGGGCTGCAGTATTTT.

CDR3 region: CASSVIAGGTDTQYF. The CDR3 coding sequence is TGTGCCAGCAGCGTCATAGCGGGAGGCACAGATACGCAGTATTTT. V is TRBV9 and J is TRBJ2-3, with TRBD2 matching over 9 bases. V dropped 2 bases and J dropped 1; count of bases not matched to a gene: 2. CDR1 and CDR2 (germline): SGDLS, YYNGEE. The CDR3 has 15 residues.

The CDR3 region has the DNA TGTGCCAGCAGCTTAGGTCTCGGCGAGTGGGGGGAGCAGTTCTTC. Protein product: CASSLGLGEWGEQFF. V and J are TRBV7-2 and TRBJ2-1; D possibly uses TRBD1 or TRBD2 (5 bases each). Trimming left V 1 base short and J 10 bases short, with 17 bases between. The germline V gene encodes CDR1 SGHTA and CDR2 FQGNSA. This CDR3 spans 15 amino acids.

The chain recombines TRBV29-1 with TRBJ2-3; D gene unclear. V lost 7 bases, J lost 1 base, and 9 bases lay in between. Germline values: CDR1 SQVTM, CDR2 ANQGSEA. CDR3 length: 12 amino acids. The CDR3 loop is CSATTGTDTQYF. The CDR3 DNA follows: TGCAGCGCCACAACAGGCACAGATACGCAGTATTTT.